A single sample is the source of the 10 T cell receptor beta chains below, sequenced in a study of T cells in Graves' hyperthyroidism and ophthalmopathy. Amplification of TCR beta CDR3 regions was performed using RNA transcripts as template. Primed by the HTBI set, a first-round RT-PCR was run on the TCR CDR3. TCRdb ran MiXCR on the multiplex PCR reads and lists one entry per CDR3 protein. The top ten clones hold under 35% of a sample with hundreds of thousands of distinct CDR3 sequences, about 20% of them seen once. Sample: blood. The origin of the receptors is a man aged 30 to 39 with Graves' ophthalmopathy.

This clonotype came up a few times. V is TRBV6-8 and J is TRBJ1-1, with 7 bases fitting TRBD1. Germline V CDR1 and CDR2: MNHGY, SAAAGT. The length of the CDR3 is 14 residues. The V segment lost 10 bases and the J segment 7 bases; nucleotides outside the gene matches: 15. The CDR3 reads CATHQSGTVHEAFF. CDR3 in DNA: TGTGCCACACACCAATCCGGGACAGTACATGAAGCTTTCTTT.

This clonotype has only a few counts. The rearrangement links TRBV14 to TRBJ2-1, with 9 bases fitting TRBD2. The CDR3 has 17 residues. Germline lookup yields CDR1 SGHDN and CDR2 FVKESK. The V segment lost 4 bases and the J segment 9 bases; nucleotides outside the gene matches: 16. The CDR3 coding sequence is TGTGCCAGCAGCCTCCCACAGGCGGTAGCGGGAGCAAGTGAGCAGTTCTTC. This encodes CASSLPQAVAGASEQFF.

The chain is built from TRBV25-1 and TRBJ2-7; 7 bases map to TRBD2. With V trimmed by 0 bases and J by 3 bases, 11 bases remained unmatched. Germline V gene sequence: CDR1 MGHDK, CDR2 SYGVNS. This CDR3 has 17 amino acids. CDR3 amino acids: CASSEYQAGAAFYEQYF. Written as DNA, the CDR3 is TGTGCCAGCAGTGAATATCAGGCGGGAGCAGCCTTCTACGAGCAGTACTTC.

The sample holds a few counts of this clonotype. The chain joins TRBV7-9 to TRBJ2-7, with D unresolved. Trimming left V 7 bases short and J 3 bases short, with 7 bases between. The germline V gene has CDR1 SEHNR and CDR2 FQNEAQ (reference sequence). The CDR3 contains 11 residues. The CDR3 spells CASTNRYEQYF. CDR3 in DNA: TGTGCCAGCACCAACCGCTACGAGCAGTACTTC.

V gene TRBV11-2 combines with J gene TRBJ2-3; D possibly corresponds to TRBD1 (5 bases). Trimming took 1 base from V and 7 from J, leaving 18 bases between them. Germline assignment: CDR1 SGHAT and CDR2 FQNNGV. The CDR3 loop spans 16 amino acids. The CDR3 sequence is CASSLGGSQGIHTQYF. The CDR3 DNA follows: TGTGCCAGCAGCTTAGGTGGCTCGCAGGGTATCCATACGCAGTATTTT.

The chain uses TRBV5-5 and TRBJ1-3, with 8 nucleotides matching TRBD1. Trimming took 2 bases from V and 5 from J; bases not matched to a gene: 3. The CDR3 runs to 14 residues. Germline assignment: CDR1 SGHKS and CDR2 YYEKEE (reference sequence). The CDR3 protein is CASSFRQGRNTIYF. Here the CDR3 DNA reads TGTGCCAGCAGCTTTCGACAGGGGCGAAACACCATATATTTT.

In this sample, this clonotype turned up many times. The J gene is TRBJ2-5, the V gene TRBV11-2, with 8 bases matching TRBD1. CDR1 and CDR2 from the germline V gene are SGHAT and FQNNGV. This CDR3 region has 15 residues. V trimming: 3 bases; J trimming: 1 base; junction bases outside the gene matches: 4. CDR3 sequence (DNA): TGTGCCAGCAGCTTCGACAGGGGACCCCAAGAGACCCAGTACTTC. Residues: CASSFDRGPQETQYF.

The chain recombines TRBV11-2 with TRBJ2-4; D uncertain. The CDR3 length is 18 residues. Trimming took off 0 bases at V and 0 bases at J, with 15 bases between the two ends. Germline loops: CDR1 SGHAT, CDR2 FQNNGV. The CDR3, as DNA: TGTGCCAGCAGCTTAGAGGTTCGGGCGGTACTAGCCAAAAACATTCAGTACTTC. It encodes CASSLEVRAVLAKNIQYF.

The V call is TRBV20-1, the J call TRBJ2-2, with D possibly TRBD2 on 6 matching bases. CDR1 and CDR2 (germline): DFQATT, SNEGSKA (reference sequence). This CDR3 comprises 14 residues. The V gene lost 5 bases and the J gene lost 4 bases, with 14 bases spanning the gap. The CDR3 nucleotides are TGCAGTGCTCGGAGGGGCCAGAGCACCGGGGAGCTGTTTTTT. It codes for CSARRGQSTGELFF.

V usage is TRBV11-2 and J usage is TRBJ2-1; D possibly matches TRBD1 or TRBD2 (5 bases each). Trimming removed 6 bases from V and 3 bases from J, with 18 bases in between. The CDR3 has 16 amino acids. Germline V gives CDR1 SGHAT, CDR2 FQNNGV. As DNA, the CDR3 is TGTGCCAGCAGGGAAATGGGGGACCCGTTCTACAATGAGCAGTTCTTC. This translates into CASREMGDPFYNEQFF.